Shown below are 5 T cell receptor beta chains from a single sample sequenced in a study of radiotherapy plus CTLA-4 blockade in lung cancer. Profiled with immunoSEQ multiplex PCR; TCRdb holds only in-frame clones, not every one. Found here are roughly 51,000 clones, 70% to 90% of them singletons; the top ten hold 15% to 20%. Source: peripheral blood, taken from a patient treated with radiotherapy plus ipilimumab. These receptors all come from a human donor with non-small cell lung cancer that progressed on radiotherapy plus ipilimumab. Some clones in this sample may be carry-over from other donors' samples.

The CDR3 reads CASSEVQDSSTDTQYF. CDR3 nucleotide sequence: TGTGCCAGCAGTGAAGTCCAGGACTCTAGCACAGATACGCAGTATTTT. The chain recombines TRBV2 with TRBJ2-3; TRBD2 might be the D (5 bases). The germline gives CDR1 SNHLY, CDR2 FYNNEI. This CDR3 comprises 16 residues. The V end lost 1 base, the J end lost 0 bases, and 11 bases lay between the germline ends.

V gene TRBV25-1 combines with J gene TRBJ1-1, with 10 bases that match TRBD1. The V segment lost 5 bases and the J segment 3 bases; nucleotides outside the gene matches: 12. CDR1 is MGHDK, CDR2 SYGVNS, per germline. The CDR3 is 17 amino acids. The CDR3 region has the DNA TGTGCCAGCAGTCCCCCAATGGGGACAGGGGCTTACACTGAAGCTTTCTTT. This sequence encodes CASSPPMGTGAYTEAFF.

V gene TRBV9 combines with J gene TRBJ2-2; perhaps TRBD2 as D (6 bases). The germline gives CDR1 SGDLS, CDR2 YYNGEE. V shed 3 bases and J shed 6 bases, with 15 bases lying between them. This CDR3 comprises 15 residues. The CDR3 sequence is CASSAQEGRAGELFF. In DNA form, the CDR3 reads TGTGCCAGCAGCGCTCAGGAGGGCCGGGCCGGGGAGCTGTTTTTT.

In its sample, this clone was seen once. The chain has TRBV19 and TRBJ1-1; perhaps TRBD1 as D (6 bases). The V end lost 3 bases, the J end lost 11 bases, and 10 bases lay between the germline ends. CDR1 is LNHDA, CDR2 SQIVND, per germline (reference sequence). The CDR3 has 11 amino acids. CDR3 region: CASSISGVAFF. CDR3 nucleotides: TGTGCCAGTAGTATTTCAGGGGTGGCTTTCTTT.

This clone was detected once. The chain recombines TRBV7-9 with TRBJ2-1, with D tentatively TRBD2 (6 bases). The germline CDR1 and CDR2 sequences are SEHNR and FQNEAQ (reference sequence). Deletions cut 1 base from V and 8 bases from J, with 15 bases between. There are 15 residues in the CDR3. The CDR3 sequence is CASSLGIGSSDEQFF. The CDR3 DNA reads TGTGCCAGCAGCTTAGGTATCGGGAGTAGCGATGAGCAGTTCTTC. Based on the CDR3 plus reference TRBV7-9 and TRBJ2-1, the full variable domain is DTGVSQNPRHKITKRGQNVTFRCDPISEHNRLYWYRQTLGQGPEFLTYFQNEAQLEKSRLLSDRFSAERPKGSFSTLEIQRTEQGDSAMYLCASSLGIGSSDEQFFGPGTRLTVL.